Each of the 26 T cell receptor beta chains below was sequenced from the same sample in a study of T-cell memory formation after mild COVID-19. TCRdb re-called the 5' RACE reads with MiXCR, one entry per CDR3 protein. The table includes around 300,000 distinct CDR3 sequences, approximately 15% detected once. Input material: PBMCs or a T cell subset sorted from them (not recorded which). The receptors shown here come from a man aged 18 to 30 who had mild COVID-19 (a few samples of this study predate the infection). Cell type and time point are not known.

The V call is TRBV27, the J call TRBJ2-1; no firm D call. CDR1 and CDR2 from the germline V gene are MNHEY and SMNVEV (reference sequence). V was pared by 3 bases and J by 4 bases, with 10 bases between. This CDR3 is 14 amino acids long. The CDR3 DNA reads as TGTGCCAGCAGTTTCCTATTGGGGTACAATGAGCAGTTCTTC. This translates into CASSFLLGYNEQFF.

This clonotype was seen only a few times. The V gene is TRBV10-1, the J gene TRBJ1-6, with D possibly TRBD1 on 5 matching bases. The V end lost 10 bases, the J end lost 4 bases, and 8 bases lay between the germline ends. Germline assignment: CDR1 WNHNN and CDR2 SYGVQD (reference sequence). This CDR3 spans 12 amino acids. The CDR3: CATTEYNSPLHF. The DNA of the CDR3 is TGCGCCACGACAGAATATAATTCACCCCTCCACTTT.

The V call is TRBV7-9, the J call TRBJ1-6, with 7 nucleotides matching TRBD1. The germline CDR1 and CDR2 sequences are SEHNR and FQNEAQ (reference sequence). This CDR3 spans 15 amino acids. J gave up 10 bases and V 1 base, and 7 bases lay outside the gene matches. The CDR3 nucleotides are TGTGCCAGCAGCTTAGGAGTAGGGGGCGGCTCACCCCTCCACTTT. Encoded protein: CASSLGVGGGSPLHF.

This sequence joins TRBV5-8 and TRBJ2-4, with 9 bases fitting TRBD2. V shed 3 bases, J shed 5 bases, and the junction held 6 bases outside the gene matches. From germline, CDR1 is SGHTS and CDR2 YDEGEE. The CDR3 is 15 residues long. Here the CDR3 DNA reads TGTGCCAGCAGCTATGGAGTAGCGGGGGAAAACATTCAGTACTTC. This gives the protein CASSYGVAGENIQYF. Supplemented by reference TRBV5-8 and TRBJ2-4, the full variable domain reads EAGVTQSPTHLIKTRGQQATLRCSPISGHTSVYWYQQALGLGLQFLLWYDEGEERNRGNFPPRFSGRQFPNYSSELNVNALELEDSALYLCASSYGVAGENIQYFGAGTRLSVL.

This clonotype showed up many times. This chain uses TRBV7-9 with TRBJ2-5; TRBD1 or TRBD2 may be the D gene (5 bases each). This CDR3 spans 14 amino acids. Trimming removed 2 bases at V and 5 bases at J, with 12 bases between. Germline CDR1 SEHNR, CDR2 FQNEAQ (reference sequence). The DNA for the CDR3 is TGTGCCAGCAGCTTATTTGGGGACCCGGAGACCCAGTACTTC. It encodes CASSLFGDPETQYF.

The rearrangement joins TRBV7-9 to TRBJ2-7, with 7 bases that match TRBD1. The germline CDR1 and CDR2 sequences are SEHNR and FQNEAQ (reference sequence). CDR3 length: 18 amino acids. The V gene end was trimmed by 0 bases and the J gene end by 0 bases; junction bases not matched to a gene: 11. The CDR3 here is CASSLAQGSGQRSYEQYV. In DNA form, the CDR3 reads TGTGCCAGCAGCTTAGCGCAGGGGTCGGGACAGCGCTCCTACGAGCAGTACGTC.

Only a few counts were recorded for this clonotype. V and J are TRBV24-1 and TRBJ2-4; tentatively, D is TRBD1 (6 bases). From germline, CDR1 is KGHDR and CDR2 SFDVKD. Trimming removed 11 bases at V and 0 bases at J, with 16 bases between. This CDR3 is built from 15 residues. CDR3 amino acids: CAKTGQPQAKNIQYF. The CDR3 DNA sequence: TGTGCCAAAACCGGACAGCCCCAAGCCAAAAACATTCAGTACTTC.

The chain links TRBV5-1 to TRBJ2-5, with a possible D match to TRBD1 (6 bases). CDR1 SGHRS and CDR2 YFSETQ come from the germline V gene. The V and J ends lost 3 bases and 3 bases respectively, with 12 bases between them. This CDR3 contains 14 residues. DNA of the CDR3: TGCGCCAGCAGCTCCTGGACAGACGAAGAGACCCAGTACTTC. Protein sequence: CASSSWTDEETQYF.

The V call is TRBV20-1, the J call TRBJ2-1, with a tentative D call TRBD1 (6 bases). There are 13 residues in the CDR3. Trimming removed 3 bases from V and 8 bases from J, with 14 bases in between. CDR1 is DFQATT, CDR2 SNEGSKA, per germline (reference sequence). In DNA form, the CDR3 reads TGCAGTGCTAGGCAAGGGGGTGGCGATGAGCAGTTCTTC. This gives the protein CSARQGGGDEQFF.

This clonotype was found many times. The chain is built from TRBV5-1 and TRBJ1-3; D might be TRBD1 (5 bases). CDR1 and CDR2 (germline): SGHRS, YFSETQ. V was shortened by 4 bases and J by 0 bases, with 11 bases between the two germline ends. CDR3 length: 15 amino acids. The DNA for the CDR3 is TGCGCCAGCAGCGAGGGGTTATACTCTGGAAACACCATATATTTT. It yields the protein CASSEGLYSGNTIYF.

The J gene is TRBJ1-5, the V gene TRBV4-1; TRBD1 might be the D (5 bases). The CDR3 totals 14 residues. Trimming stripped 4 bases from V and 3 bases from J, with 10 bases between. Germline V gene data show CDR1 as MGHRA and CDR2 as YSYEKL. Here the CDR3 reads CASSRDSDNQPQHF. The CDR3 DNA is TGCGCCAGCAGCCGAGACAGCGACAATCAGCCCCAGCATTTT.

The chain has TRBV6-4 and TRBJ2-7; TRBD1 agrees at 8 bases. Germline V gives CDR1 MRHNA, CDR2 SNTAGT. Trimming at V came to 6 bases and at J to 5 bases, leaving 6 bases not matched to a gene. The CDR3 contains 13 residues. CDR3: CASSPHRGDEQYF. The DNA for the CDR3 is TGTGCCAGCAGCCCCCACAGGGGGGACGAGCAGTACTTC.

This clonotype came up a few times. The chain carries TRBV15 and TRBJ2-7; TRBD1 aligns across 8 bases. CDR3 length: 15 amino acids. V shed 5 bases and J 1 base; nucleotides not matched to a gene: 7. CDR1 is LNHNV, CDR2 YYDKDF, per germline (reference sequence). The CDR3 spells CATSDGTGPSYEQYF. The CDR3 DNA follows: TGTGCCACCAGCGACGGGACAGGTCCTTCCTACGAGCAGTACTTC.

This clonotype was seen many times. This chain joins TRBV20-1 and TRBJ2-7, with 7 bases aligning to TRBD2. In germline, CDR1 is DFQATT, CDR2 SNEGSKA (reference sequence). The CDR3 contains 15 residues. CDR3 DNA sequence: TGCAGCGCCAACCCCCCCGGGGGGAGCTCCTACGAGCAGTACGTC. This translates into CSANPPGGSSYEQYV.

This rearrangement joins TRBV7-2 to TRBJ1-5; a weak D match, TRBD1 (5 bases). This CDR3 comprises 15 residues. Germline V gene sequence: CDR1 SGHTA, CDR2 FQGNSA. V lost 5 bases and J 4 bases, leaving 15 bases between the germline ends. The CDR3 DNA follows: TGTGCCAGCAGCCAATCCAAGGGGCATAATCAGCCCCAGCATTTT. Translating gives CASSQSKGHNQPQHF.

This clonotype was seen a few times. V usage is TRBV10-2 and J usage is TRBJ1-1; D might be TRBD1 (6 bases). CDR1 and CDR2 from the germline V gene are WSHSY and SAAADI. V was cut by 1 base and J by 7 bases, with 13 bases left in between. This CDR3 region has 14 residues. The CDR3 DNA reads TGCGCCAGCAGTGAGTTTGGGGGGCGGGATGAAGCTTTCTTT. Translated, it gives CASSEFGGRDEAFF.

The V call is TRBV24-1, the J call TRBJ1-2, with TRBD1 as a possible D gene (5 bases). V lost 9 bases and J 7 bases, leaving 11 bases between the germline ends. Germline loops: CDR1 KGHDR, CDR2 SFDVKD. The CDR3 runs to 11 residues. The CDR3 DNA sequence: TGTGCCACCCAAGGGGATTCTGGCTACACCTTC. Its translation is CATQGDSGYTF.

This clonotype was seen only a few times. The chain carries TRBV5-1 and TRBJ1-1; possible D gene TRBD1, 5 bases. Trimming left V 0 bases short and J 2 bases short, with 8 bases between. The CDR3 extends over 14 amino acids. Germline V CDR1 and CDR2: SGHRS, YFSETQ. The CDR3 DNA is TGCGCCAGCAGCTTGGCCGGGACCAACACTGAAGCTTTCTTT. Translation gives CASSLAGTNTEAFF.

The chain employs TRBV2 and TRBJ1-5, with TRBD1 as a possible D gene (6 bases). The CDR3 length is 14 residues. The ends were cut back, 7 bases at V and 2 bases at J, with 12 bases in the middle. Germline loops: CDR1 SNHLY, CDR2 FYNNEI. CDR3 region: CASMGAGGNQPQHF. DNA of the CDR3: TGTGCCAGCATGGGGGCTGGGGGCAATCAGCCCCAGCATTTT.

This clonotype was seen at least ten times. The rearrangement uses TRBV7-9 and TRBJ2-7; TRBD2 matches 10 bases. CDR3 size: 13 residues. Germline trimming cut 8 bases from V and 6 bases from J; bases unmatched to any gene: 7. CDR1 SEHNR and CDR2 FQNEAQ come from the germline V gene (reference sequence). In nucleotides, the CDR3 is TGTGCCAGCGGACCGGGACTAGCGATCGAGCAGTACGTC. Amino acid sequence: CASGPGLAIEQYV.

The chain links TRBV19 to TRBJ1-4, with no clear D. Trimming removed 6 bases from V and 8 bases from J, with 16 bases in between. CDR1 LNHDA and CDR2 SQIVND come from the germline V gene (reference sequence). This CDR3 spans 14 amino acids. CDR3 DNA: TGTGCCAGTAGACCTCCGCAGGTCCCCGAAAAACTGTTTTTT. This sequence encodes CASRPPQVPEKLFF.

The chain carries TRBV4-1 and TRBJ1-4; maybe TRBD1 (5 bases). V was clipped by 4 bases and J by 6 bases, with 15 bases between them. Germline loops: CDR1 MGHRA, CDR2 YSYEKL. This CDR3 spans 15 amino acids. The CDR3 DNA reads as TGCGCCAGCAGCCGGGGGACGGCGGATTATGAAAAACTGTTTTTT. This encodes CASSRGTADYEKLFF.

The table lists this clonotype with a few counts. This sequence joins TRBV7-2 and TRBJ1-2; possibly TRBD1 for D (5 bases). V dropped 5 bases and J dropped 4 bases, with 17 bases sitting between them. There are 15 residues in the CDR3. Germline lookup yields CDR1 SGHTA and CDR2 FQGNSA. CDR3 nucleotide sequence: TGTGCCAGCAGCCCAACGGGAGACAGAGCCTATGGCTACACCTTC. Translated: CASSPTGDRAYGYTF.

V and J are TRBV5-1 and TRBJ2-2, with TRBD2 as a possible D gene (6 bases). The CDR3 sequence is 16 residues long. Germline V CDR1 and CDR2: SGHRS, YFSETQ. Trimming shortened V by 4 bases and J by 4 bases, and 17 bases separated the two germline ends. DNA of the CDR3: TGCGCCAGCAGCCATGGGGAGGCGGTCGGCACCGGGGAGCTGTTTTTT. Translated, it gives CASSHGEAVGTGELFF.

The V and J genes are TRBV5-1 and TRBJ2-3, with D perhaps TRBD2 (6 bases). Germline CDR1 SGHRS, CDR2 YFSETQ. This CDR3 has 14 residues. V dropped 0 bases and J dropped 6 bases, with 11 bases sitting between them. The CDR3 nucleotides read TGCGCCAGCAGCTTGGGGGGCAGCGGGGATACGCAGTATTTT. Residues: CASSLGGSGDTQYF.

The CDR3 is CASTLGPGLAGRGDTQYF. Here the CDR3 DNA reads TGTGCCAGCACCCTAGGGCCGGGACTAGCGGGCCGGGGAGATACGCAGTATTTT. V gene TRBV7-2 combines with J gene TRBJ2-3; TRBD2 matches 12 bases. The CDR3 has 18 residues. CDR1 and CDR2 (germline): SGHTA, FQGNSA. V trimming: 7 bases; J trimming: 5 bases; junction bases outside the gene matches: 16.